Listed below are T cell receptor beta chains from one sample, sequenced in a study of Ad26.COV2.S vaccination and SARS-CoV-2 variants. The assay was immunoSEQ multiplex PCR, and TCRdb's table has in-frame clones only and misses some. Of around 370,000 clones in the sample, about 92% were seen once. The sequences come from peripheral blood, collected after recovery from COVID-19. Receptor source: a human donor who had recovered from COVID-19. The CDR3 runs from the conserved cysteine through the conserved F or W. A D gene is named only where the DNA matches it firmly. The size field is filled for only some rows; it gives once, few, many or a size class.

j_call | clone_size | v_call | d_call | cdr3_aa | cdr3_nt
TRBJ2-7 | . | TRBV5-6 | . | CASSISREQYF | TGTGCCAGCAGCATAAGCAGGGAGCAGTACTTC
TRBJ2-7 | . | TRBV27 | . | CASSLRQGLSYEQYF | TGTGCCAGCAGTTTAAGACAAGGGCTCTCCTACGAGCAGTACTTC
TRBJ2-1 | . | TRBV10-3 | . | CAIMGGLSEQFF | TGTGCCATCATGGGAGGTTTAAGTGAGCAGTTCTTC
TRBJ2-7 | . | TRBV6-5 | TRBD2 | CASSYSLRGGGYEQYF | TGTGCCAGCAGTTACTCTTTGCGGGGGGGCGGGTACGAGCAGTACTTC
TRBJ2-1 | . | TRBV23-1 | . | CASSPDRACGGEGYNEQFF | TGCGCCAGCAGTCCGGACAGGGCGTGCGGCGGGGAGGGTTACAATGAGCAGTTCTTC
TRBJ1-1 | . | TRBV12-5 | . | CASGTGGTEAFF | TGTGCTAGTGGTACCGGGGGTACTGAAGCTTTCTTT
TRBJ1-2 | . | TRBV18 | . | CASSPPADRYGYTF | TGTGCCAGCTCACCACCGGCGGACCGCTATGGCTACACCTTC
TRBJ2-1 | . | TRBV10-3 | TRBD1 | CAISGQGGNSYNEQFF | TGTGCCATCAGTGGACAGGGTGGGAACTCCTACAATGAGCAGTTCTTC
TRBJ1-2 | . | TRBV11-2 | . | CASSLGQSGSGYTF | TGTGCCAGCAGCTTAGGACAGTCCGGCTCTGGCTACACCTTC
TRBJ2-1 | . | TRBV9 | . | CASSVLPLADSYNEQFF | TGTGCCAGCAGCGTCCTACCCTTAGCGGACTCCTACAATGAGCAGTTCTTC
TRBJ1-2 | . | TRBV7-2 | TRBD1 | CASSFATGGGYGYTF | TGTGCCAGCAGCTTCGCAACAGGGGGCGGCTATGGCTACACCTTC
TRBJ1-1 | . | TRBV10-3 | TRBD1 | CAISVSKDREDTEAFF | TGTGCCATCAGTGTTTCGAAGGACAGGGAAGACACTGAAGCTTTCTTT
TRBJ2-2 | . | TRBV5-3 | TRBD2 | CARSWAGGGALPNTGELFF | TGTGCCAGAAGCTGGGCTGGCGGGGGGGCACTACCGAACACCGGGGAGCTGTTTTTT
TRBJ2-3 | . | TRBV5-4 | TRBD1 | CASSPGQGRTDTQYF | TGTGCCAGCAGCCCTGGACAGGGTCGCACAGATACGCAGTATTTT
TRBJ1-2 | . | TRBV19 | TRBD1 | CASRLTGGAGGYTF | TGTGCCAGTAGATTGACAGGGGGCGCGGGTGGCTACACCTTC
TRBJ1-1 | . | TRBV5-1 | . | CASRGRASDTEAFF | TGCGCCAGCAGAGGAAGGGCGTCGGACACTGAAGCTTTCTTT
TRBJ1-6 | once | TRBV9 | TRBD1 | CASSATGWNSPLHF | TGTGCCAGCAGCGCGACAGGGTGGAATTCACCCCTCCACTTT
TRBJ2-7 | . | TRBV6-5 | TRBD2 | CASSLGLVSYEQYF | TGTGCCAGCAGTTTAGGACTAGTCTCCTACGAGCAGTACTTC
TRBJ1-2 | . | TRBV6-5 | TRBD1 | CASSTGTGGNGYTF | TGTGCCAGCAGCACCGGGACAGGGGGAAATGGCTACACCTTC
TRBJ1-2 | . | TRBV11-2 | . | CASSWYRAPGGGYTF | TGTGCCAGCAGCTGGTACAGGGCGCCGGGCGGTGGCTACACCTTC
TRBJ2-7 | . | TRBV27 | TRBD1 | CASSFRPGGQGSHEQYF | TGTGCCAGCAGTTTCCGGCCTGGCGGACAGGGGTCCCACGAGCAGTACTTC
TRBJ2-7 | once | TRBV2 | . | CASTLSSYEQYF | TGTGCCAGCACCTTGAGCTCCTACGAGCAGTACTTC
TRBJ2-6 | . | TRBV16 | . | CASSQSPGQGSGANVLTF | TGTGCCAGCAGCCAATCACCCGGCCAAGGGTCGGGGGCCAACGTCCTGACTTTC
TRBJ1-1 | . | TRBV10-1 | TRBD1 | CASPLTGAFF | TGCGCCAGCCCCTTGACAGGGGCTTTCTTT
TRBJ2-5 | . | TRBV3-1/TRBV3-2 | TRBD2 | CASSRQRGETHKTQYF | TGTGCCAGCAGCCGGCAGCGGGGGGAAACCCATAAGACCCAGTACTTC
TRBJ1-1 | . | TRBV6-5 | . | CASSYRLNTEAFF | TGTGCCAGCAGTTACAGACTGAACACTGAAGCTTTCTTT
TRBJ1-1 | . | TRBV6-5 | . | CASSHTTNTEAFF | TGTGCCAGCAGCCATACAACGAACACTGAAGCTTTCTTT
TRBJ1-2 | once | TRBV5-1 | . | CASSSPTGGTSYGYTF | TGCGCCAGCAGCTCTCCTACGGGAGGGACCTCGTATGGCTACACCTTC
TRBJ1-2 | . | TRBV6-5 | TRBD1 | CASSSGQGPYGYTF | TGTGCCAGCAGCTCCGGACAGGGCCCCTATGGCTACACCTTC
TRBJ2-7 | once | TRBV5-1 | . | CASSLGGGLHEQYF | TGCGCCAGCAGCTTGGGGGGAGGACTCCACGAGCAGTACTTC
TRBJ1-1 | . | TRBV5-1 | TRBD1 | CASSESGTVNTEAFF | TGCGCCAGCAGCGAATCCGGGACAGTGAACACTGAAGCTTTCTTT
TRBJ2-7 | . | TRBV9 | . | CASGGNEQYF | TGTGCCAGCGGGGGCAACGAGCAGTACTTC
TRBJ2-2 | . | TRBV7-9 | TRBD1 | CASSRNFRDRDRTGELFF | TGTGCCAGCAGCCGAAACTTCCGGGACAGGGATCGTACCGGGGAGCTGTTTTTT
TRBJ1-4 | . | TRBV27 | . | CASSWGRNEKLFF | TGTGCCAGCAGTTGGGGACGGAATGAAAAACTGTTTTTT
TRBJ1-1 | . | TRBV29-1 | . | CSFRGGSGTFF | TGCAGCTTTCGAGGGGGGAGTGGGACTTTCTTT
TRBJ1-2 | . | TRBV7-9 | TRBD1 | CASSLVGTGVYTF | TGTGCCAGCAGCTTAGTAGGGACAGGGGTATACACCTTC
TRBJ1-5 | . | TRBV7-2 | . | CASSLGHNSNQPQHF | TGTGCCAGCAGCTTAGGACATAATAGCAATCAGCCCCAGCATTTT
TRBJ2-3 | . | TRBV4-1 | TRBD1 | CASSHLNRGATDTQYF | TGCGCCAGCAGCCATCTAAACAGGGGGGCCACAGATACGCAGTATTTT
TRBJ1-5 | . | TRBV6-5 | . | CASRPAVGSNQPQHF | TGTGCCAGCAGGCCCGCGGTCGGGTCGAATCAGCCCCAGCATTTT
TRBJ1-1 | . | TRBV19 | . | CASSIQGMNTEAFF | TGTGCCAGTAGTATACAGGGGATGAACACTGAAGCTTTCTTT
TRBJ1-1 | . | TRBV7-3 | TRBD1 | CASSPGGTGKFAEAFF | TGTGCCAGCAGCCCCGGGGGGACAGGGAAATTCGCTGAAGCTTTCTTT
TRBJ1-6 | . | TRBV11-2 | TRBD1 | CASSLTGGQNSPLHF | TGTGCCAGCAGCTTAACAGGGGGCCAGAATTCACCCCTCCACTTT